This passage covers 18 T cell receptor beta chains from one sample sequenced in a study of cytomegalovirus exposure and HLA in healthy donors. Primers: 60 Vbeta forward and 13 Jbeta reverse. Some clones are missing from TCRdb's copy, which holds only in-frame ones; the method was immunoSEQ multiplex PCR. The profile shows more than 85,000 clones, 75% to 90% of them singletons. The sample consisted of PBMCs. These receptors all stem from a man aged 40-49 years in good health and CMV-seronegative.

The rearrangement links TRBV6-6 to TRBJ1-5, with a weak D call TRBD1 (6 bases). The CDR3 extends over 16 amino acids. Germline CDR1 is MNHNY and CDR2 is SVGAGI (reference sequence). V gave up 5 bases and J gave up 7 bases, with 21 bases separating them. The CDR3 region has the DNA TGTGCCAGCAGTCACGACAGGACGGCTGTGAGGCAGCCCCAGCATTTT. It yields the protein CASSHDRTAVRQPQHF.

V is TRBV6-5 and J is TRBJ2-3; the match to TRBD1 covers 11 bases. From germline, CDR1 is MNHEY and CDR2 SVGAGI. This CDR3 has 15 amino acids. With 1 base clipped from V and 3 bases from J, the junction kept 0 bases outside the gene matches. CDR3 residues: CASSYWDRGTDTQYF. CDR3 nucleotide sequence: TGTGCCAGCAGTTACTGGGACAGGGGGACAGATACGCAGTATTTT.

This chain joins TRBV10-3 and TRBJ1-2; tentatively, D is TRBD1 (6 bases). With 8 bases removed from V and 3 bases from J, the gap between germline ends came to 13 bases. Germline loops: CDR1 ENHRY, CDR2 SYGVKD. The CDR3 is made up of 13 amino acids. CDR3 DNA: TGTGCCATCGGGACACTCTACCACTATGGCTACACCTTC. Translating gives CAIGTLYHYGYTF.

The chain recombines TRBV5-6 with TRBJ2-5, with 7 bases matching TRBD2. CDR3 size: 16 residues. Germline CDR1 and CDR2: SGHDT and YYEEEE. The junction had 7 bases not matched to a gene; V was cut back by 0 bases and J by 2 bases. In nucleotides, the CDR3 is TGTGCCAGCAGCTTGGTCGTTCGGGGGGTACAAGAGACCCAGTACTTC. This encodes CASSLVVRGVQETQYF.

This clone was seen a handful of times. The chain couples TRBV11-3 to TRBJ1-1; 9 bases are shared with TRBD1. The germline CDR1 and CDR2 sequences are SGHNT and YENEEA. V was pared by 3 bases and J by 1 base, with 3 bases of the junction left unmatched. CDR3 length equals 15 residues. CDR3 sequence (DNA): TGTGCCAGCAGCTTCTCGGGACAGGGGAACACTGAAGCTTTCTTT. This codes for CASSFSGQGNTEAFF.

The V and J genes are TRBV7-2 and TRBJ1-1, with TRBD1 as a possible D gene (6 bases). The V end was cut by 5 bases, the J end by 1 base, with 11 bases between. The CDR3 spans 14 residues. Per germline, CDR1 SGHTA and CDR2 FQGNSA. CDR3 DNA: TGTGCCAGCAGCCCTAGGACAGCGAACACTGAAGCTTTCTTT. The encoded protein is CASSPRTANTEAFF.

This chain connects TRBV4-2 to TRBJ2-7; 8 bases are a match to TRBD2. This CDR3 comprises 13 residues. Germline V gene lookup returns CDR1 LGHNA and CDR2 YNFKEQ. The ends lost 4 bases at V and 5 bases at J; junction bases unmatched: 4. The CDR3 protein is CASSPREGDEQYF. CDR3 DNA sequence: TGTGCCAGCAGCCCCCGGGAGGGGGACGAGCAGTACTTC.

A few counts support this clone. This rearrangement joins TRBV6-1 to TRBJ2-6; D not certain. This CDR3 has 13 residues. In germline, CDR1 is MNHNS, CDR2 SASEGT. V was cut by 5 bases and J by 9 bases, with 11 bases left in between. The CDR3 region is CASSTGAGNVLTF. CDR3 DNA sequence: TGTGCCAGCAGTACCGGAGCCGGCAACGTCCTGACTTTC.

The chain uses TRBV6-5 and TRBJ2-1, with a weak D call TRBD2 (6 bases). Germline V CDR1 and CDR2: MNHEY, SVGAGI. V gave up 7 bases and J gave up 5 bases, with 12 bases separating them. CDR3 length equals 13 residues. The CDR3 reads CASTPGVNNEQFF. CDR3 coding DNA: TGTGCCAGCACCCCGGGAGTGAACAATGAGCAGTTCTTC.

This rearrangement joins TRBV28 to TRBJ2-7; D unresolved. This CDR3 has 12 residues. Germline values: CDR1 MDHEN, CDR2 SYDVKM. V shed 10 bases and J shed 0 bases, with 10 bases lying between them. As DNA, the CDR3 is TGTGCCACTACTAAAAGCTCCTACGAGCAGTACTTC. Encoded protein: CATTKSSYEQYF.

The chain recombines TRBV12-5 with TRBJ1-2, with a weak D call TRBD1 (5 bases). There are 14 residues in the CDR3. The germline V gene encodes CDR1 LGHNT and CDR2 FRNRAP. Trimming removed 7 bases from V and 2 bases from J, with 14 bases in between. As DNA, the CDR3 is TGTGCTAGTGCCCCGACAGAGCAAAACTATGGCTACACCTTC. Protein sequence: CASAPTEQNYGYTF.

V usage is TRBV28 and J usage is TRBJ1-1; D uncertain. This CDR3 comprises 13 residues. V lost 2 bases to trimming and J lost 5 bases, with 9 bases between them. Per the germline V gene, CDR1 is MDHEN and CDR2 is SYDVKM. The CDR3 sequence: CASSLLGGTEAFF. CDR3 nucleotides: TGTGCCAGCAGTTTACTGGGAGGGACTGAAGCTTTCTTT.

The chain links TRBV5-1 to TRBJ2-3; D is possibly TRBD2 (6 bases). This CDR3 region has 15 residues. The V gene's germline CDR1 is SGHRS and CDR2 YFSETQ. V lost 0 bases and J lost 1, with 9 bases in between. CDR3 DNA sequence: TGCGCCAGCAGCTTGGGTTCTAGCGGCACAGATACGCAGTATTTT. Its translation is CASSLGSSGTDTQYF.

The J gene is TRBJ2-4, the V gene TRBV5-6; D unresolved. V was shortened by 3 bases and J by 3 bases, with 13 bases between the two germline ends. The CDR3 runs 15 residues. Germline V gives CDR1 SGHDT, CDR2 YYEEEE. The CDR3 coding sequence is TGTGCCAGCAGCTACGGTTCCTCAGGCAAAAACATTCAGTACTTC. Translation: CASSYGSSGKNIQYF.

This sequence joins TRBV7-6 and TRBJ2-3; TRBD1 matches at 7 bases. Losses at the gene ends were 5 bases for V and 6 bases for J; bases not matched to a gene: 11. This CDR3 spans 15 amino acids. Germline values: CDR1 SGHVS, CDR2 FNYEAQ. In nucleotides, the CDR3 is TGTGCCAGCAGCGCAACCCACACAGGGGTGGATACGCAGTATTTT. Amino acid sequence: CASSATHTGVDTQYF.

This clone was detected only a few times. The V call is TRBV6-5, the J call TRBJ1-4; possible D gene TRBD1, 6 bases. The germline V gene has CDR1 MNHEY and CDR2 SVGAGI. The CDR3 covers 15 residues. The ends were cut back, 2 bases at V and 8 bases at J, with 15 bases in the middle. The DNA for the CDR3 is TGTGCCAGCAGTTACCGACAGGACGGGCGAGAAAAACTGTTTTTT. It specifies CASSYRQDGREKLFF.

The chain carries TRBV7-3 and TRBJ1-6; D possibly corresponds to TRBD1 (5 bases). The germline V and J ends were trimmed by 3 bases and 10 bases, with 13 bases remaining between them. The germline V gene encodes CDR1 SGHTA and CDR2 FQGTGA. CDR3 length: 14 residues. CDR3 in DNA: TGTGCCAGCAGCTTGGGCATATCAGGGTCACCCCTCCACTTT. As protein: CASSLGISGSPLHF.

The chain is built from TRBV29-1 and TRBJ2-5; tentatively, D is TRBD2 (6 bases). From germline, CDR1 is SQVTM and CDR2 ANQGSEA. Trimming took off 8 bases at V and 4 bases at J, with 14 bases between the two ends. The CDR3 is 12 residues long. The CDR3 coding sequence is TGCAGCTACTCTACGGGGGTAGAGACCCAGTACTTC. Its translation is CSYSTGVETQYF.